The 29 T cell receptor beta chains listed next were all sequenced from one sample in a study of T cells in Graves' hyperthyroidism and ophthalmopathy. There were TCR beta CDR3 regions amplified from RNA transcripts. The HTBI primer set served for first-round RT-PCR of the TCR CDR3. TCRdb itself ran the multiplex PCR reads through MiXCR, one entry per CDR3 protein. The sample lists 450,000 to 700,000 distinct CDR3 sequences, approximately 44% occurring once. Source material: peripheral blood or thyroid tissue (not recorded which). These receptors were taken from a woman under 30 with Graves' hyperthyroidism.

In this sample, this clonotype turned up a few times. The chain employs TRBV18 and TRBJ2-7; 7 bases match TRBD1. There are 14 residues in the CDR3. V lost 6 bases to trimming and J lost 2 bases; unmatched junction nucleotides: 7. Germline V lookup: CDR1 KGHSH, CDR2 LQKENI. CDR3: CASSPKDRTYEQYF. In nucleotides, the CDR3 is TGTGCCAGCTCCCCGAAGGACAGGACCTACGAGCAGTACTTC.

V is TRBV7-6 and J is TRBJ2-5; tentative D call: TRBD2 (5 bases). Per the germline V gene, CDR1 is SGHVS and CDR2 is FNYEAQ. The germline V and J ends were trimmed by 5 bases and 7 bases, with 14 bases remaining between them. The CDR3 consists of 13 residues. CDR3 amino acids: CASSEEGLGTQYF. CDR3 nucleotides: TGTGCCAGCAGCGAAGAGGGCCTAGGGACCCAGTACTTC. The complete variable domain, with remaining parts taken from reference TRBV7-6 and TRBJ2-5, reads GAGVSQSPRYKVTKRGQDVALRCDPISGHVSLYWYRQALGQGPEFLTYFNYEAQQDKSGLPNDRFSAERPEGSISTLTIQRTEQRDSAMYRCASSEEGLGTQYFGPGTRLLVL.

In this sample, this clonotype turned up many times. The chain couples TRBV6-6 to TRBJ1-1, with 7 bases lining up with TRBD1. Germline loops: CDR1 MNHNY, CDR2 SVGAGI (reference sequence). V shed 5 bases and J 4 bases; nucleotides not matched to a gene: 7. CDR3 length equals 14 residues. The CDR3 loop reads CASSPTGDRTEAFF. Written as DNA, the CDR3 is TGTGCCAGCAGTCCTACAGGGGACCGCACTGAAGCTTTCTTT.

This clonotype was detected many times. This chain connects TRBV3-1 to TRBJ1-5; D gene uncertain. Germline-derived CDR1 and CDR2 are LGHDT and YNNKEL (reference sequence). Trimming pared 3 bases from V and 3 bases from J, leaving 6 bases between. The CDR3 has 13 amino acids. The CDR3 DNA sequence: TGTGCCAGCAGCCAGATGGTCAATCAGCCCCAGCATTTT. This encodes CASSQMVNQPQHF.

With regard to this clonotype: A much larger clone differs by one base, so this may be a read error. The chain is built from TRBV7-3 and TRBJ2-7; 8 bases align to TRBD1. The V and J ends lost 5 bases and 9 bases, in that order; junction bases with no gene match: 15. Germline lookup yields CDR1 SGHTA and CDR2 FQGTGA. CDR3 size: 15 residues. The CDR3 nucleotides read TGTGCCAGCAGCCCGTACTCCCAGGGGGCGGACGGGCAGTACTTC. Its translation: CASSPYSQGADGQYF.

The sample holds many counts of this clonotype. The CDR3 DNA follows: TGTGCCAGCAGCTTAGCTGGGACAGGCACTGAAGCTTTCTTT. Amino acids: CASSLAGTGTEAFF. V and J are TRBV11-1 and TRBJ1-1, with TRBD1 identical over 8 bases. CDR1 is SGHAT and CDR2 is FQDESV in the germline V gene (reference sequence). This CDR3 is 14 amino acids long. After removal of 0 bases from V and 4 bases from J, the junction contained 1 base not matched to a gene.

As to this clonotype: At one end, the junction sequence differs from germline, possibly due to a read error. The chain recombines TRBV10-3 with TRBJ2-5; 8 positions agree with TRBD2. The germline V gene has CDR1 ENHRY and CDR2 SYGVKD. This CDR3 is built from 13 residues. The CDR3 is CAISGREEVYRFF. CDR3 sequence (DNA): TGTGCCATCAGTGGGCGGGAGGAGGTCTATCGATTCTTC.

There are many counts of this clonotype. The chain links TRBV5-8 to TRBJ1-6; unclear D gene. The CDR3 is 14 residues long. CDR1 is SGHTS and CDR2 is YDEGEE in the germline V gene. V lost 1 base and J lost 9, with 11 bases in between. This CDR3 is CASSLFGGVSPLHF. CDR3 nucleotides: TGTGCCAGCAGCTTGTTTGGTGGGGTTTCACCCCTCCACTTT.

The chain links TRBV2 to TRBJ2-6; D gene uncertain. Germline V gives CDR1 SNHLY, CDR2 FYNNEI. The CDR3 contains 15 residues. V lost 6 bases and J 3 bases, leaving 12 bases between the germline ends. CDR3: CASREWASGANVLTF. The CDR3 DNA reads TGTGCCAGCAGAGAGTGGGCTAGTGGGGCCAACGTCCTGACTTTC. The entire variable domain, with the rest obtained from reference TRBV2 and TRBJ2-6, is as follows: EPEVTQTPSHQVTQMGQEVILRCVPISNHLYFYWYRQILGQKVEFLVSFYNNEISEKSEIFDDQFSVERPDGSNFTLKIRSTKLEDSAMYFCASREWASGANVLTFGAGSRLTVL.

The rearrangement links TRBV6-6 to TRBJ2-7, with 7 bases fitting TRBD2. The V and J ends lost 7 bases and 0 bases, in that order; junction bases with no gene match: 12. The CDR3 sequence is 16 residues long. Germline CDR1 is MNHNY and CDR2 is SVGAGI (reference sequence). CDR3 residues: CASTDTGTTSSYEQYF. The CDR3 bases are TGTGCCAGCACTGATACCGGGACTACCAGCTCCTACGAGCAGTACTTC.

With respect to this clonotype: This likely comes from a read error, as the CDR3 has no conserved phenylalanine or tryptophan at its end. The DNA is left out, because the CDR3 cannot be placed on it with certainty; the CDR3 is given as TCRdb lists it. The chain combines TRBV7-7 with TRBJ2-2. The CDR3 length equals 8 residues, ends included. CDR1 SSHAT and CDR2 FNYEAQ come from the germline V gene (reference sequence). The CDR3 reads CASSLLGL.

J is TRBJ2-6 and V is TRBV7-2; D remains unclear. Looked up from germline, CDR1 is SGHTA and CDR2 is FQGNSA. There are 13 residues in the CDR3. Trimming took off 5 bases at V and 4 bases at J, with 6 bases between the two ends. The CDR3: CASSDPGANVLTF. The CDR3 nucleotides are TGTGCCAGCAGCGACCCAGGGGCCAACGTCCTGACTTTC.

Many counts were recorded for this clonotype. J is TRBJ1-2 and V is TRBV20-1; D may be TRBD1 (6 bases). This CDR3 comprises 18 residues. Germline V gene sequence: CDR1 DFQATT, CDR2 SNEGSKA (reference sequence). V was trimmed by 0 bases and J by 3 bases, leaving 23 bases between them. The DNA for the CDR3 is TGCAGTGCTAGAGATTCCGGCCTTTATTTCAGGGGTGACTATGGCTACACCTTC. The encoded protein is CSARDSGLYFRGDYGYTF.

This clonotype is a singleton in its sample. The genes are TRBV7-2 and TRBJ2-7; 12 bases agree with TRBD2. With 5 bases clipped from V and 3 bases from J, the junction kept 5 bases outside the gene matches. Germline loops: CDR1 SGHTA, CDR2 FQGNSA. This CDR3 region has 15 residues. CDR3 in DNA: TGTGCCAGCAGCGGGACTAGCGGGTTCGGCTACGAGCAGTACTTC. Protein product: CASSGTSGFGYEQYF.

The table lists this clonotype with many counts. The V and J genes are TRBV5-1 and TRBJ2-7; maybe TRBD2 (5 bases). V was shortened by 0 bases and J by 1 base, with 11 bases between the two germline ends. Looked up from germline, CDR1 is SGHRS and CDR2 is YFSETQ. The CDR3 runs to 15 residues. This CDR3 is CASSLGVGMSYEQYF. In DNA, the CDR3 is TGCGCCAGCAGCTTGGGCGTCGGGATGTCCTACGAGCAGTACTTC.

The chain couples TRBV19 to TRBJ1-2; weak D call: TRBD1 (5 bases). V was shortened by 4 bases and J by 9 bases, with 9 bases between the two germline ends. Germline lookup yields CDR1 LNHDA and CDR2 SQIVND (reference sequence). This CDR3 has 11 residues. CDR3 DNA sequence: TGTGCCAGTAGTACCCCGGACAGCTACACCTTC. Translating gives CASSTPDSYTF.

This clonotype was detected ten times or more. The V call is TRBV7-3, the J call TRBJ2-2; 14 bases map to TRBD2. The CDR3 is 17 residues long. CDR1 SGHTA and CDR2 FQGTGA come from the germline V gene. V lost 5 bases and J lost 4; bases outside the gene matches: 6. This chain's CDR3 is CASSQGLAGVSTGELFF. The CDR3 DNA sequence: TGTGCCAGCAGCCAGGGACTAGCGGGAGTCAGCACCGGGGAGCTGTTTTTT. Drawing the rest from reference TRBV7-3 and TRBJ2-2, the complete variable domain is GAGVSQTPSNKVTEKGKYVELRCDPISGHTALYWYRQSLGQGPEFLIYFQGTGAADDSGLPNDRFFAVRPEGSVSTLKIQRTERGDSAVYLCASSQGLAGVSTGELFFGEGSRLTVL.

The V and J genes are TRBV6-6 and TRBJ2-3; the match to TRBD2 covers 13 bases. Looked up from germline, CDR1 is MNHNY and CDR2 is SVGAGI (reference sequence). This CDR3 is built from 18 residues. Trimming removed 7 bases from V and 4 bases from J; junction bases left unmatched: 14. In DNA form, the CDR3 reads TGTGCCAGCACCACCACTTCGGGACTAGCGGGATCTGCAGATACGCAGTATTTT. As protein: CASTTTSGLAGSADTQYF.

The chain combines TRBV20-1 with TRBJ2-7; perhaps TRBD1 as D (5 bases). Germline values: CDR1 DFQATT, CDR2 SNEGSKA (reference sequence). Trimming pared 2 bases from V and 0 bases from J, leaving 17 bases between. The CDR3 consists of 16 residues. The CDR3 DNA sequence: TGCAGTGCTAGACTGCAGGGCGGCTGGAGCTCCTACGAGCAGTACTTC. Translating it yields CSARLQGGWSSYEQYF.

A note on this clonotype: Relative to the germline gene, one junction end is altered; a read error may explain this. The chain couples TRBV2 to TRBJ2-6; 16 bases fit TRBD2. Germline V gene lookup returns CDR1 SNHLY and CDR2 FYNNEI. The CDR3 contains 18 residues. CDR3 loop: CASSGTSGRASGANVLTF. The CDR3 coding sequence is TGTGCCAGCAGCGGGACTAGCGGGAGGGCCAGTGGGGCCAATGTCCTGACTTTC. The complete variable domain, with remaining parts taken from reference TRBV2 and TRBJ2-6, reads EPEVTQTPSHQVTQMGQEVILRCVPISNHLYFYWYRQILGQKVEFLVSFYNNEISEKSEIFDDQFSVERPDGSNFTLKIRSTKLEDSAMYFCASSGTSGRASGANVLTFGAGSRLTVL.

This clonotype was detected only once. This chain uses TRBV5-1 with TRBJ1-1; tentative D call: TRBD1 (5 bases). Trimming removed 4 bases at V and 1 base at J, with 11 bases between. Germline V gene sequence: CDR1 SGHRS, CDR2 YFSETQ. CDR3 length equals 14 residues. CDR3: CASSLTARNTEAFF. The CDR3 bases are TGCGCCAGCAGCCTGACAGCCAGGAACACTGAAGCTTTCTTT.

The chain employs TRBV20-1 and TRBJ1-6; D uncertain. Trimming removed 6 bases at V and 9 bases at J, with 15 bases between. The CDR3 totals 13 residues. Germline V gene lookup returns CDR1 DFQATT and CDR2 SNEGSKA (reference sequence). The CDR3 is CSAWSARGSPLHF. The DNA for the CDR3 is TGCAGTGCCTGGAGTGCCCGGGGTTCACCCCTCCACTTT.

V is TRBV11-3 and J is TRBJ2-1; 7 bases match TRBD2. The CDR3 runs 15 residues. CDR1 and CDR2 from the germline V gene are SGHNT and YENEEA. V was clipped by 5 bases and J by 5 bases; unmatched bases: 9. The DNA of the CDR3 is TGTGCCAGCAGCACCCGCGGGAGTGGGGACAATGAGCAGTTCTTC. Translating it yields CASSTRGSGDNEQFF.

This clonotype was recorded once. The rearrangement uses TRBV7-3 and TRBJ2-1, with D tentatively TRBD1 (5 bases). Germline V gene sequence: CDR1 SGHTA, CDR2 FQGTGA. This CDR3 spans 12 amino acids. With 4 bases removed from V and 7 bases from J, the gap between germline ends came to 8 bases. The CDR3 DNA reads TGTGCCAGCAGCTACCAGGGAAATGAGCAGTTCTTC. Translated: CASSYQGNEQFF.

The chain's CDR3 is CSARGGGPYEQYF. The CDR3 region has the DNA TGCAGTGCTAGAGGTGGAGGCCCATACGAGCAGTACTTC. This chain joins TRBV20-1 and TRBJ2-7, with D tentatively TRBD2 (5 bases). CDR3 length: 13 residues. Looked up from germline, CDR1 is DFQATT and CDR2 is SNEGSKA (reference sequence). V dropped 1 base and J dropped 4 bases, with 11 bases sitting between them.

The CDR3 sequence is CASSQEDSLYEQYF. In nucleotides, the CDR3 is TGCGCCAGCAGCCAGGAAGACAGTTTATACGAGCAGTACTTC. The gene calls are TRBV4-3 and TRBJ2-7, with D possibly being TRBD1 (5 bases). CDR3 length: 14 amino acids. Germline-derived CDR1 and CDR2 are LGHNA and YSLEER. V lost 3 bases and J 4 bases, leaving 13 bases between the germline ends.

The chain recombines TRBV7-9 with TRBJ1-2, with TRBD1 as a possible D gene (5 bases). Germline CDR1 SEHNR, CDR2 FQNEAQ (reference sequence). V was shortened by 5 bases and J by 2 bases, with 18 bases between the two germline ends. The CDR3 runs to 16 residues. CDR3 loop: CASSPSGSTENYGYTF. Written as DNA, the CDR3 is TGTGCCAGCAGCCCCTCAGGTTCGACAGAGAACTATGGCTACACCTTC.

Comments on this clonotype: The conserved phenylalanine or tryptophan normally closing the CDR3 is absent here, so this likely arose from a read error. Because the CDR3's place on the DNA is in doubt, the DNA is left out and the CDR3 is given as listed by TCRdb. V is TRBV7-2 and J is TRBJ1-1. In germline, CDR1 is SGHTA, CDR2 FQGNSA. The CDR3 numbers 12 amino acids, ends counted. CDR3 in amino acids: CASSSAGGSSTS.

A note on this clonotype: A much larger clone lies a single base off, so this may be a read error. The chain combines TRBV10-3 with TRBJ2-3; D is uncertain. This CDR3 spans 11 amino acids. The germline V gene has CDR1 ENHRY and CDR2 SYGVKD. Trimming stripped 9 bases from V and 8 bases from J, with 12 bases between. The CDR3 DNA follows: TGTGCCATGATGGATGGAAGTACGCAGTATTTT. Translation gives CAMMDGSTQYF.